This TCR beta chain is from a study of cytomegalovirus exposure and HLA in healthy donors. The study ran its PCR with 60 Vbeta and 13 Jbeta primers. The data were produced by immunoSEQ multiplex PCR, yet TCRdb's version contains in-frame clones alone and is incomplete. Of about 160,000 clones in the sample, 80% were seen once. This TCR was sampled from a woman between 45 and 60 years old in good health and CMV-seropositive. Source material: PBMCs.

The CDR3 DNA sequence: TGTGCCAGCAGCTCCCAGGGGAGCAATCAGCCCCAGCATTTT. It is translated as CASSSQGSNQPQHF. The rearrangement uses TRBV7-2 and TRBJ1-5, with a possible D match to TRBD1 (6 bases). The V end lost 4 bases, the J end lost 1 base, and 8 bases lay between the germline ends. Looked up from germline, CDR1 is SGHTA and CDR2 is FQGNSA. This CDR3 is built from 14 residues.